This T cell receptor (beta chain) was sequenced for a study of molecular identifiers for immune sequencing clone quantification. Regarding the study as a whole: It was shown that clones above 20 RNA copies held over 98% of effector molecules, but under 1% in naive cells. Identical barcode-sharing TCR molecules could lead to underestimated sizes for highly expanded clones.

Generation of bulk TCR libraries relied on previously described methods and listed TCR primers. Each CDR3 protein gets one entry after TCRdb re-called the PCR reads with MiXCR. The table shows 490,000 or so distinct CDR3 sequences, with 20% to 25% occurring only once. Germline lookup yields CDR1 MDHEN and CDR2 SYDVKM. This CDR3 has 17 residues. V lost 5 bases to trimming and J lost 0 bases; unmatched junction nucleotides: 9. CD8+CD4-CCR7+CD45RA+ cells were sorted as naive CD8 T cells. This clonotype has only a few counts. What it binds is not known. This sequence originates from a human donor in good health. Some libraries in this study had Jurkat cell RNA spiked in. Sequenced material: naive CD8+ T cells from blood, with Jurkat cell RNA spiked in. Subset here: FACS-sorted CD8+CD4-CCR7+CD45RA+ naive T cells. The chain recombines TRBV28 with TRBJ2-7; 11 positions agree with TRBD2. The CDR3 nucleotides read TGTGCCAGCAGTCCGCAAGGACTAGCGGGTTTCTCCTACGAGCAGTACTTC. Translating gives CASSPQGLAGFSYEQYF. The complete variable domain, with remaining parts taken from reference TRBV28 and TRBJ2-7, reads DVKVTQSSRYLVKRTGEKVFLECVQDMDHENMFWYRQDPGLGLRLIYFSYDVKMKEKGDIPEGYSVSREKKERFSLILESASTNQTSMYLCASSPQGLAGFSYEQYFGPGTRLTVT.